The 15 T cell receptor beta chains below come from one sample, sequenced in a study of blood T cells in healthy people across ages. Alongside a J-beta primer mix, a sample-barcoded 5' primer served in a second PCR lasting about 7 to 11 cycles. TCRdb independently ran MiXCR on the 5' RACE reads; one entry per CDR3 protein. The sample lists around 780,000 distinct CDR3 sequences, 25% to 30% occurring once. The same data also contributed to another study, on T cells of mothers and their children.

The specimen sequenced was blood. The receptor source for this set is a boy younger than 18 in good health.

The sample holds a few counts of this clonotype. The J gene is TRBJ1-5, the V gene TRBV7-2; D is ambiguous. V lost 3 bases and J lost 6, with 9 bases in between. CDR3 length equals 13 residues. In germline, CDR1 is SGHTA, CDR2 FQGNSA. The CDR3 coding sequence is TGTGCCAGCAGCTTGGGAGACCGTCAGCCCCAGCATTTT. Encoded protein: CASSLGDRQPQHF.

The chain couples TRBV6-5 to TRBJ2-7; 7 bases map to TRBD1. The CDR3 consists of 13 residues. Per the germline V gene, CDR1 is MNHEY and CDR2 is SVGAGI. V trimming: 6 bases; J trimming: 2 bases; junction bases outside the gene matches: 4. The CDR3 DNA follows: TGTGCCAGCAGCACAGGGGTGGCCTACGAGCAGTACTTC. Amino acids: CASSTGVAYEQYF.

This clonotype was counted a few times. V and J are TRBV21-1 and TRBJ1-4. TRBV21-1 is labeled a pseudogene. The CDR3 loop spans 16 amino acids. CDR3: CASSKEGWGTNEKLFF. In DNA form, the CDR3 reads TGTGCCAGCAGCAAAGAGGGATGGGGAACTAATGAAAAACTGTTTTTT.

CDR3 DNA sequence: TGCGCCAGCAGCTTCGACGGAGACACCGGGGAGCTGTTTTTT. Residues: CASSFDGDTGELFF. This chain links TRBV5-1 with TRBJ2-2; no reliable D call. Trimming stripped 2 bases from V and 3 bases from J, with 8 bases between. The CDR3 loop spans 14 amino acids. Per germline, CDR1 SGHRS and CDR2 YFSETQ.

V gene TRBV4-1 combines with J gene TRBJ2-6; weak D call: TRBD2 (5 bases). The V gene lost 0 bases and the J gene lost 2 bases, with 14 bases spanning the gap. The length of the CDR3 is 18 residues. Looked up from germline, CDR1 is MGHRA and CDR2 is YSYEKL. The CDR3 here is CASSQDQSHGAGANVLTF. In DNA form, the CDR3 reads TGCGCCAGCAGCCAAGATCAGAGCCACGGGGCTGGGGCCAACGTCCTGACTTTC.

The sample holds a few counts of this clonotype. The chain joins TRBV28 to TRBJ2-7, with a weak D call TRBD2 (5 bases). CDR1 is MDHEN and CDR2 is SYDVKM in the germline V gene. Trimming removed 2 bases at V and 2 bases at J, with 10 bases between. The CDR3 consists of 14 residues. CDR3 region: CASSLSGRAYEQYF. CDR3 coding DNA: TGTGCCAGCAGTTTAAGTGGGAGAGCCTACGAGCAGTACTTC.

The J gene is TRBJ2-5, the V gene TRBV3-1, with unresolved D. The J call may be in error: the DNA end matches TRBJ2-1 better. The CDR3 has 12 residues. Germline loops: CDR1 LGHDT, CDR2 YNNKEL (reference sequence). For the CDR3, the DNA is TGTGCCAGCAGCCAAGAGCCCTACATCCAGTTCTTC. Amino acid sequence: CASSQEPYIQFF.

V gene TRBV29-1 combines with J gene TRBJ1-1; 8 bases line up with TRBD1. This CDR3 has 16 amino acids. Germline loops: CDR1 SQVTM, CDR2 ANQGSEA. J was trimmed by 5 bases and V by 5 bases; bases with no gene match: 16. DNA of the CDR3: TGCAGCGTTTACGACAGGGGCCGGGAGGAGGGAACTGAAGCTTTCTTT. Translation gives CSVYDRGREEGTEAFF. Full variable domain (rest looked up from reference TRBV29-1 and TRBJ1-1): SAVISQKPSRDICQRGTSLTIQCQVDSQVTMMFWYRQQPGQSLTLIATANQGSEATYESGFVIDKFPISRPNLTFSTLTVSNMSPEDSSIYLCSVYDRGREEGTEAFFGQGTRLTVV.

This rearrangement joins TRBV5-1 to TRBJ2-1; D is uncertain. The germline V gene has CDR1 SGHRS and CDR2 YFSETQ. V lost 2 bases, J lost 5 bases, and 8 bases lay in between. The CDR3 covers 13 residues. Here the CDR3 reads CASSFPFNNEQFF. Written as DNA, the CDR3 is TGCGCCAGCAGCTTCCCATTTAACAATGAGCAGTTCTTC.

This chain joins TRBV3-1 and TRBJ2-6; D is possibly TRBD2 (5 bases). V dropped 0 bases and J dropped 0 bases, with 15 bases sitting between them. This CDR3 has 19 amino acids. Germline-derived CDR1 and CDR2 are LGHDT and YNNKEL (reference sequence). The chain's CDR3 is CASSQEGVRFSSGANVLTF. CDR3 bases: TGTGCCAGCAGCCAAGAGGGAGTCAGGTTTAGCTCTGGGGCCAACGTCCTGACTTTC.

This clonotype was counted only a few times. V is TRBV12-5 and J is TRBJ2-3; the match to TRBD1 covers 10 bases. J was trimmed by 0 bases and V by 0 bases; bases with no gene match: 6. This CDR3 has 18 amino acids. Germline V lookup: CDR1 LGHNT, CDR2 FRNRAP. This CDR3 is CASGLVLGTGASTDTQYF. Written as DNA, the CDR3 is TGTGCTAGTGGTTTGGTACTCGGGACAGGGGCCAGCACAGATACGCAGTATTTT.

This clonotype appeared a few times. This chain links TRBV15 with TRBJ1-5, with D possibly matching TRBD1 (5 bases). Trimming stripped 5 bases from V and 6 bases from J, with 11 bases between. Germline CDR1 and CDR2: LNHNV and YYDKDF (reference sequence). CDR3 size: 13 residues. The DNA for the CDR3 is TGTGCCACCAGCCCGCCGCAGGGTCAGCCCCAGCATTTT. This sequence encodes CATSPPQGQPQHF. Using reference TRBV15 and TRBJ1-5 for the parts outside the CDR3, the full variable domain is DAMVIQNPRYQVTQFGKPVTLSCSQTLNHNVMYWYQQKSSQAPKLLFHYYDKDFNNEADTPDNFQSRRPNTSFCFLDIRSPGLGDTAMYLCATSPPQGQPQHFGDGTRLSIL.

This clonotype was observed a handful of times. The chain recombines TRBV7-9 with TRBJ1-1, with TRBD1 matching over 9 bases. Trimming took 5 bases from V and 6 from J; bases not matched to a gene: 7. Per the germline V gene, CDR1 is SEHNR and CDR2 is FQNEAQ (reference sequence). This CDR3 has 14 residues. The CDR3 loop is CASSPTQGAAEAFF. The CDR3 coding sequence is TGTGCCAGCAGCCCGACACAGGGGGCGGCTGAAGCTTTCTTT.

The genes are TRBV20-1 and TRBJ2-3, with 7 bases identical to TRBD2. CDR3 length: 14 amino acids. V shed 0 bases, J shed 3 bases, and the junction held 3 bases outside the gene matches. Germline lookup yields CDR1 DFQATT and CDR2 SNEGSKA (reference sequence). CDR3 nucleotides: TGCAGTGCTAGAGATCGGCGGGGGACAGATACGCAGTATTTT. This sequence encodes CSARDRRGTDTQYF.

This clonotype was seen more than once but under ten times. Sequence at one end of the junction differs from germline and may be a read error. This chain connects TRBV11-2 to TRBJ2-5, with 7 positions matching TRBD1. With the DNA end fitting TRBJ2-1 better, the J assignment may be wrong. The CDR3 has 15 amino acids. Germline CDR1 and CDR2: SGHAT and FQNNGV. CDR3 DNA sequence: TGTGCCAGCAGCTTCCGACAGGGCCCTAACAATGGGCAGTTCTTC. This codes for CASSFRQGPNNGQFF.